The clone carrying this T cell receptor (beta chain) was picked up many times. TCRdb re-called the RT-PCR reads through MiXCR, storing one row per CDR3 protein. This table holds about half a million distinct CDR3 sequences, about 25% found once. The data were taken from a study of response to subunit inactivated influenza vaccine. The sample was CD4+ T cells sorted from PBMCs, taken 4 to 6 days after vaccination. This clonotype was sampled from a man aged 50 to 60 who received an inactivated influenza vaccine.

CDR3 nucleotide sequence: TGCAGTGCTAGAGATCGGCATAACTACGAGCAGTACTTC. Encoded protein: CSARDRHNYEQYF. The rearrangement joins TRBV20-1 to TRBJ2-7; D gene uncertain. The CDR3 is 13 amino acids. Germline V CDR1 and CDR2: DFQATT, SNEGSKA (reference sequence). The V and J ends lost 0 bases and 3 bases respectively, with 9 bases between them.